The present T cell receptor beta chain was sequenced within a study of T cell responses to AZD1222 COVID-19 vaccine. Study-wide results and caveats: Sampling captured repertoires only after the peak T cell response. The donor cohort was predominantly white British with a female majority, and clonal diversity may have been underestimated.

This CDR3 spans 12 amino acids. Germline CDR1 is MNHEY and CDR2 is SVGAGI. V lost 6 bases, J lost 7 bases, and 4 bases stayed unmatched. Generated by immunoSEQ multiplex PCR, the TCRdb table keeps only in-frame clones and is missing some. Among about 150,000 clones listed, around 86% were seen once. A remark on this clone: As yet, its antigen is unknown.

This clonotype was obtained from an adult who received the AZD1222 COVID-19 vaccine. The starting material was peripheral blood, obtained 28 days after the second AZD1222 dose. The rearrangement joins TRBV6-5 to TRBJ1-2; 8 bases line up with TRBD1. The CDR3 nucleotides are TGTGCCAGCAGATCCGGACAGGGTGGCTACACCTTC. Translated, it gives CASRSGQGGYTF.